This T cell receptor beta chain was recovered during a study of human T cells and chemical hapten exposure. Study-level background: Patch tests applied 0.01% DPC to the upper back, read at 6 days. TCR yield per sample varied, mainly due to pooled library volumes.

This CDR3 has 15 residues. Between the trimmed V and J ends, which lost 0 bases and 0 bases, there was a span of 10 bases. Germline V gene data show CDR1 as SGHRS and CDR2 as YFSETQ. As the library was built, unique molecular identifiers were attached to individual cDNA molecules. TCRdb redid the calling of the RACE reads with MiXCR, one entry per CDR3 protein. The sample comprises under 200,000 distinct CDR3 sequences, approximately 31% of which are singletons, and about 2.7% rests with the top ten. As for this clonotype: Its antigen is not identified.

Study results and limitations: Once DPC sensitization occurred, TCRs above 1 in 1000 frequency showed no change.

Time point meaning: pre-sensitization, week 0. Specified treatment: therapeutic diphenylcyclopropenone sensitization with weekly scalp DPC. The chain couples TRBV5-1 to TRBJ2-7; the D is unclear. The material sequenced was whole blood, taken in connection with sensitization to the hapten diphenylcyclopropenone (DPC). The TCR comes from a woman in her twenties or thirties with alopecia areata. Some clones in this sample may be carry-over from other donors' samples. The CDR3 DNA is TGCGCCAGCAGCTTGGACAGCCCCCACTCCTACGAGCAGTACTTC. Protein sequence: CASSLDSPHSYEQYF. The entire variable domain, with the rest obtained from reference TRBV5-1 and TRBJ2-7, is as follows: KAGVTQTPRYLIKTRGQQVTLSCSPISGHRSVSWYQQTPGQGLQFLFEYFSETQRNKGNFPGRFSGRQFSNSRSEMNVSTLELGDSALYLCASSLDSPHSYEQYFGPGTRLTVT.